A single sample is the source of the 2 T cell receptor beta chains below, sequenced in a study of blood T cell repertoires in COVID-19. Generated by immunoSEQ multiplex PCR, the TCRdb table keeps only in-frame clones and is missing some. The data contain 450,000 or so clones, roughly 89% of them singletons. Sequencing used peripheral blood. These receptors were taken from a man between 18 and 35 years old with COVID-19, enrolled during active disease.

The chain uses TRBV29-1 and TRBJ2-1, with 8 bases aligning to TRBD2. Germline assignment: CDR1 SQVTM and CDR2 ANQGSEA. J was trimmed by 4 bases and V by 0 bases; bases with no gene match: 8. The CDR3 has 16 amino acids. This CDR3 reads CSVEDRPSGYYNEQFF. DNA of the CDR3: TGCAGCGTTGAAGATCGGCCTAGCGGGTATTACAATGAGCAGTTCTTC.

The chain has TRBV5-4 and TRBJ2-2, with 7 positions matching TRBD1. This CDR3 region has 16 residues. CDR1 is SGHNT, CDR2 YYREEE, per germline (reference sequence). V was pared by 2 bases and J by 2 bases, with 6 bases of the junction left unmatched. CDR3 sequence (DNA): TGTGCCAGCAGCTTAATCCGGGACAGTAACACCGGGGAGCTGTTTTTT. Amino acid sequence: CASSLIRDSNTGELFF.